A selection of T cell receptor beta chains follows, all from one sample in a study of radiotherapy plus CTLA-4 blockade in lung cancer. Measured with immunoSEQ multiplex PCR; TCRdb has only the in-frame clones, and not every one. The repertoire includes about 87,000 clones, around nine tenths of them detected once, and approximately 16% sits in the top ten. The material sequenced was peripheral blood, taken from a patient treated with radiotherapy plus ipilimumab. Source of these receptors: a human donor with non-small cell lung cancer that progressed on radiotherapy plus ipilimumab. CDR3s include the opening cysteine and the closing phenylalanine or tryptophan. The D gene is left open where the match is weak. Not every row has a clone size; where given, it reads once, few, many or a size class.

>TRBJ2-1|once|TRBD2|TRBV6-5
CASSGGRLNEQFF
TGTGCCAGTAGCGGGGGCCGGCTTAATGAGCAGTTCTTC
>TRBJ1-4|-|-|TRBV7-9
CASSKQNRAVNEKLFF
TGTGCCAGCAGCAAACAAAACAGGGCGGTTAATGAAAAACTGTTTTTT
>TRBJ2-2|-|-|TRBV7-2
CASSLLWGMSGELFF
TGTGCCAGCAGCTTACTTTGGGGAATGAGCGGGGAGCTGTTTTTT
>TRBJ1-1|-|-|TRBV6-4
CASSDTDRRTEAFF
TGTGCCAGCAGTGACACGGACAGACGGACTGAAGCTTTCTTT
>TRBJ2-1|-|-|TRBV9
CASSPGPASYNEQFF
TGTGCCAGCAGCCCTGGGCCAGCCTCCTACAATGAGCAGTTCTTC
>TRBJ1-1|-|-|TRBV7-9
CASSRRVPAFF
TGTGCCAGCAGCCGAAGGGTTCCAGCTTTCTTT
>TRBJ2-7|-|TRBD2|TRBV2
CASMGGSNYEQYF
TGTGCCAGCATGGGCGGGAGTAACTACGAGCAGTACTTC
>TRBJ2-2|-|-|TRBV7-7
CASSSGGGELFF
TGTGCTAGCAGCAGTGGGGGCGGGGAGCTGTTTTTT
>TRBJ2-5|few|TRBD2|TRBV4-3
CASSQAVTSGKETQYF
TGCGCCAGCAGCCAAGCAGTGACTAGCGGGAAAGAGACCCAGTACTTC
>TRBJ1-2|-|TRBD1|TRBV5-1
CASSFGQGDGYTF
TGCGCCAGCAGCTTTGGACAGGGAGATGGCTACACCTTC
>TRBJ1-5|-|TRBD1|TRBV19
CASSIVTGGGNQPQHF
TGTGCCAGTAGTATAGTAACAGGGGGCGGCAATCAGCCCCAGCATTTT
>TRBJ1-3|-|-|TRBV9
CASSVATGVSGNTIYF
TGTGCCAGCAGCGTAGCTACGGGGGTCTCTGGAAACACCATATATTTT
>TRBJ1-2|-|TRBD1|TRBV20-1
CSPTGDYGYTF
TGCAGTCCTACAGGGGACTATGGCTACACCTTC
>TRBJ2-5|-|-|TRBV11-2
CASSVLGTQYF
TGTGCCAGCAGCGTACTGGGGACCCAGTACTTC
>TRBJ1-5|-|-|TRBV18
CASSPGGAYSNQPQHF
TGTGCCAGCTCACCGGGAGGGGCTTATAGCAATCAGCCCCAGCATTTT